One sample yielded the 17 T cell receptor beta chains listed below, sequenced in a study of cytomegalovirus exposure and HLA in healthy donors. The PCR contained 60 Vbeta and 13 Jbeta primers. Sequenced by immunoSEQ multiplex PCR; TCRdb stores in-frame clones only, minus some. The table includes approximately 180,000 clones, 77% detected once. The sequencing sample was made of PBMCs. The receptors originated from a woman aged 30 to 39 in good health and CMV-seropositive.

The rearrangement uses TRBV29-1 and TRBJ2-5; 7 bases match TRBD1. The trim removed 7 bases at V and 4 bases at J, leaving 6 bases unmatched. This CDR3 is 12 amino acids long. Germline values: CDR1 SQVTM, CDR2 ANQGSEA. The CDR3: CSAYRGGETQYF. The CDR3 bases are TGCAGCGCATACAGGGGTGGAGAGACCCAGTACTTC. The full variable domain, rest sourced from reference TRBV29-1 and TRBJ2-5, is SAVISQKPSRDICQRGTSLTIQCQVDSQVTMMFWYRQQPGQSLTLIATANQGSEATYESGFVIDKFPISRPNLTFSTLTVSNMSPEDSSIYLCSAYRGGETQYFGPGTRLLVL.

This clone turned up a few times. The chain employs TRBV10-2 and TRBJ1-1; 10 nucleotides agree with TRBD1. The CDR3 totals 15 residues. The ends lost 4 bases at V and 4 bases at J; junction bases unmatched: 6. The germline gives CDR1 WSHSY, CDR2 SAAADI. The CDR3 DNA sequence: TGCGCCAGCAGTGGGACGACAGGGGGCGGCACTGAAGCTTTCTTT. Translation: CASSGTTGGGTEAFF.

In its sample, this clone was seen a few times. The rearrangement links TRBV11-2 to TRBJ2-1; 7 nucleotides match TRBD2. Germline CDR1 is SGHAT and CDR2 is FQNNGV. The CDR3 runs 17 residues. V dropped 1 base and J dropped 0; count of bases not matched to a gene: 6. CDR3 sequence: CASSLVLASGSYNEQFF. The DNA for the CDR3 is TGTGCCAGCAGCTTAGTCTTGGCTAGCGGCTCCTACAATGAGCAGTTCTTC. Using reference TRBV11-2 and TRBJ2-1 for the parts outside the CDR3, the full variable domain is EAGVAQSPRYKIIEKRQSVAFWCNPISGHATLYWYQQILGQGPKLLIQFQNNGVVDDSQLPKDRFSAERLKGVDSTLKIQPAKLEDSAVYLCASSLVLASGSYNEQFFGPGTRLTVL.

DNA of the CDR3: TGTGCCAGCAGCTGGGACAGGAACACTGAAGCTTTCTTT. Its translation is CASSWDRNTEAFF. The gene calls are TRBV6-4 and TRBJ1-1, with 7 bases aligning to TRBD1. Trimming removed 6 bases from V and 1 base from J; junction bases left unmatched: 2. Germline assignment: CDR1 MRHNA and CDR2 SNTAGT. CDR3 length equals 13 residues.

The CDR3 is CASSLGTGEATGELFF. The CDR3 bases are TGCGCCAGCAGCTTGGGAACAGGGGAGGCCACCGGGGAGCTGTTTTTT. The chain is built from TRBV5-1 and TRBJ2-2, with D perhaps TRBD1 (7 bases). This CDR3 comprises 16 residues. CDR1 SGHRS and CDR2 YFSETQ come from the germline V gene. V was trimmed by 0 bases and J by 4 bases, leaving 13 bases between them. Full variable domain (outside the CDR3, taken from reference TRBV5-1 and TRBJ2-2): KAGVTQTPRYLIKTRGQQVTLSCSPISGHRSVSWYQQTPGQGLQFLFEYFSETQRNKGNFPGRFSGRQFSNSRSEMNVSTLELGDSALYLCASSLGTGEATGELFFGEGSRLTVL.

The CDR3 DNA follows: TGCGCCAGCAGCTTCCCGGGAACTGAAGCTTTCTTT. This encodes CASSFPGTEAFF. This rearrangement joins TRBV5-1 to TRBJ1-1; D gene ambiguous. CDR3 length: 12 residues. Trimming pared 2 bases from V and 5 bases from J, leaving 7 bases between. CDR1 and CDR2 (germline): SGHRS, YFSETQ.

The V gene is TRBV7-9, the J gene TRBJ2-1; the D is unclear. Looked up from germline, CDR1 is SEHNR and CDR2 is FQNEAQ (reference sequence). The V end was cut by 1 base, the J end by 7 bases, with 5 bases between. The CDR3 has 12 residues. The CDR3 reads CASSLVVNEQFF. Here the CDR3 DNA reads TGTGCCAGCAGCTTAGTAGTGAATGAGCAGTTCTTC.

This clone was seen only a few times. Written as DNA, the CDR3 is TGTGCCAGCAGTGACGGGACAGGGGATACAGATACGCAGTATTTT. It yields the protein CASSDGTGDTDTQYF. The chain is built from TRBV6-4 and TRBJ2-3; 10 bases agree with TRBD1. The CDR3 sequence is 15 residues long. In germline, CDR1 is MRHNA, CDR2 SNTAGT. V gave up 2 bases and J gave up 3 bases; unmatched junction bases: 2.

This clone was counted between two and nine times. The rearrangement uses TRBV6-1 and TRBJ1-4; 7 bases fit TRBD1. The junction had 7 bases not matched to a gene; V was cut back by 6 bases and J by 3 bases. The CDR3 sequence is 15 residues long. CDR1 and CDR2 (germline): MNHNS, SASEGT. CDR3 coding DNA: TGTGCCAGCAGGAGAACAGGGGTTCCTAATGAAAAACTGTTTTTT. Its translation: CASRRTGVPNEKLFF.

The V call is TRBV28, the J call TRBJ1-4; 7 nucleotides agree with TRBD1. The V gene's germline CDR1 is MDHEN and CDR2 SYDVKM. The J segment lost 8 bases and the V segment lost 6 bases, leaving 9 bases of the junction unmatched. The CDR3 runs 14 residues. DNA for the CDR3: TGTGCCAGCAGACGGACAGGAGGTGGGGAAAAACTGTTTTTT. Its translation: CASRRTGGGEKLFF.

V usage is TRBV28 and J usage is TRBJ1-3; 9 bases fit TRBD1. CDR1 is MDHEN, CDR2 SYDVKM, per germline. V trimming: 4 bases; J trimming: 4 bases; junction bases outside the gene matches: 5. CDR3 length: 15 residues. For the CDR3, the DNA is TGTGCCAGCAGTTCGGACAGGGGCGCGGGAAACACCATATATTTT. Translating gives CASSSDRGAGNTIYF. The full variable domain, rest sourced from reference TRBV28 and TRBJ1-3, is DVKVTQSSRYLVKRTGEKVFLECVQDMDHENMFWYRQDPGLGLRLIYFSYDVKMKEKGDIPEGYSVSREKKERFSLILESASTNQTSMYLCASSSDRGAGNTIYFGEGSWLTVV.

V gene TRBV11-3 combines with J gene TRBJ1-3, with D unresolved. The CDR3 totals 16 residues. Germline CDR1 reads SGHNT; CDR2 reads YENEEA. V lost 4 bases and J lost 4, with 17 bases in between. CDR3 sequence (DNA): TGTGCCAGCAGCTCCTGGACTTCTATGGGAGGAAACACCATATATTTT. It codes for CASSSWTSMGGNTIYF.

This chain connects TRBV6-5 to TRBJ1-2, with a weak D call TRBD1 (6 bases). The CDR3 is 13 amino acids. Per germline, CDR1 MNHEY and CDR2 SVGAGI. The V end lost 6 bases, the J end lost 5 bases, and 13 bases lay between the germline ends. This CDR3 is CASRRGGIYGYTF. Written as DNA, the CDR3 is TGTGCCAGCAGAAGGGGGGGTATTTATGGCTACACCTTC.

The chain couples TRBV7-9 to TRBJ2-7; TRBD1 might be the D (6 bases). The CDR3 sequence is 16 residues long. The V end was cut by 4 bases, the J end by 4 bases, with 20 bases between. CDR1 is SEHNR and CDR2 is FQNEAQ in the germline V gene (reference sequence). The CDR3 loop is CASSSTRTAVGYEQYF. CDR3 nucleotides: TGTGCCAGCAGCTCCACCAGGACAGCCGTAGGGTACGAGCAGTACTTC.

A single count supports this clone. The CDR3: CASTPWRETYEQYF. In DNA, the CDR3 is TGTGCCAGCACCCCCTGGCGGGAGACCTACGAGCAGTACTTC. This rearrangement joins TRBV5-5 to TRBJ2-7; 7 bases line up with TRBD2. From germline, CDR1 is SGHKS and CDR2 YYEKEE (reference sequence). CDR3 length: 14 residues. V was clipped by 6 bases and J by 2 bases; unmatched bases: 8.

The genes are TRBV6-5 and TRBJ2-6; D not resolved. Germline lookup yields CDR1 MNHEY and CDR2 SVGAGI. CDR3 length: 16 residues. Trimming stripped 4 bases from V and 2 bases from J, with 12 bases between. CDR3 protein: CASSSPGSTGANVLTF. CDR3 nucleotide sequence: TGTGCCAGCAGTTCCCCCGGTTCCACTGGGGCCAACGTCCTGACTTTC.

V usage is TRBV30 and J usage is TRBJ1-5; the match to TRBD1 covers 9 bases. This CDR3 comprises 15 residues. Trimming at V came to 3 bases and at J to 6 bases, leaving 9 bases not matched to a gene. CDR1 and CDR2 (germline): GTSNPN, SVGIG (reference sequence). CDR3 in amino acids: CAWSARTGVGQPQHF. In DNA form, the CDR3 reads TGTGCCTGGAGCGCCCGGACAGGGGTTGGTCAGCCCCAGCATTTT. The full variable domain, rest sourced from reference TRBV30 and TRBJ1-5, is SQTIHQWPATLVQPVGSPLSLECTVEGTSNPNLYWYRQAAGRGLQLLFYSVGIGQISSEVPQNLSASRPQDRQFILSSKKLLLSDSGFYLCAWSARTGVGQPQHFGDGTRLSIL.